This T cell receptor (beta chain) was retrieved from a study of CD8+ T cells in alopecia areata (dated by TCRdb to 2016 to 2019). Notes on the research overall: The treated patients, all with moderate-to-severe alopecia areata, were enrolled in an open-label pilot trial of oral tofacitinib given at 5 to 10 mg twice daily. Patients received tofacitinib for 6 to 18 months and were then followed off drug for 6 months to check for delayed response and recurrence. The SALT score, which quantifies the percentage of affected scalp surface area, was used to measure disease severity in treated patients. High-throughput TCRbeta sequencing was used to examine T cell clonal expansion in alopecia areata in both the C3H/HeJ mouse model and human patients. Scalp tissue and sorted CD4+ and CD8+ peripheral blood T cells from patchy and totalis/universalis alopecia areata patients and from healthy controls were covered by human TCRbeta sequencing. Biopsies were taken from tofacitinib-treated patients at baseline and at 4 and 24 weeks of treatment, and a later scalp biopsy was taken in several of the tofacitinib-treated patients. Scalp clonality was compared among normal scalp (n=4), patchy alopecia areata scalp (n=8), and alopecia totalis/universalis scalp (n=8). RNA came from the PAXgene miRNA kit for fixed scalp, the miRNeasy kit for PBMCs, and the RNeasy kit for mouse skin. Amplification of TCRbeta CDR3 regions was done by immunoSEQ multiplex PCR using 35 Vbeta forward primers and 13 Jbeta reverse primers. Here is what the overall study found, with its caveats: Compared with normal scalp, lesional scalp had higher clonality and more expanded CD8+ clones, particularly in alopecia totalis/universalis, a pattern that suggests antigenic drive. Scalp clonality and the number of expanded CD8+ clones among the top 100 scalp clones were significantly decreased by tofacitinib. Resident alphabeta T cells in normal human skin are also sequenced, complicating scalp TCR repertoire analysis, unlike mouse skin dominated by gammadelta T cells. TCR sequences shared between patients were less clear than in mice, possibly partly because of HLA diversity in the patient population. During tofacitinib treatment, many expanded lesional clones stuck around in both scalp and blood, and this persistence may partly explain why relapse happens after treatment is stopped. Because the treated cohort was small and included a single nonresponder, larger studies are needed to assess links between baseline CD8+ expansion and response.

A word on this clone: Its target antigen remains unknown. The sample holds no much larger clone one base away, and base qualities are not on file.

The library was prepared using the immunoSEQ multiplex PCR assay. For TCR sequencing, RNA was extracted from every sample and reverse transcribed into cDNA to serve as template. First-strand cDNA was synthesized with SuperScript III using a 2:1 mix of oligo-dT and random hexamers. A synthetic immune receptor repertoire was used to assess amplification bias, and residual bias was removed computationally. Regarding the original processing steps: After raw reads were preprocessed to remove errors, the CDR3 was defined following IMGT conventions as running from the conserved cysteine to phenylalanine. Clonality was computed by normalizing Shannon entropy by log2 of the number of productive unique TCRs and subtracting the result from 1. Whether each scalp clone was CD4 or CD8 was inferred by checking scalp TCRbeta sequences against the CD4 and CD8 repertoires from sorted blood. The table comes from immuneACCESS by way of TCRdb, which keeps in-frame sequences with V and J called. Part of the clones is missing from these tables; in studies checked, under half for an unresolved V gene and the rest for unknown reasons. V and J calls and clone size follow that table, whereas D and trimming were derived from the DNA. For this sample the table gives some 190,000 clones, of which approximately 50% were detected only once. Roughly 9.1% of the sample lies in the top ten.

The treatment or condition label corresponds to: oral pan-JAK inhibitor, 5-10 mg twice daily. Peripheral blood and lesional scalp punch biopsies were obtained from patients with alopecia areata. After PBMCs were isolated by density centrifugation and stained for CD3, CD4 and CD8, a FACSAria was used to sort CD4+ and CD8+ T cells. The sequence came from a human donor with alopecia areata. The sequencing used CD8+ T cells sorted from blood, collected around week 54, from a patient treated with tofacitinib.

The CDR3 in this case is CASSFSGTEETQYF. The nucleotides are TGCGCCAGCAGCTTCTCCGGGACAGAAGAGACCCAGTACTTC. The sequence joins TRBV5-1 to TRBJ2-5, and TRBD1 aligns with 7 junction nucleotides. The germline V gene gives CDR1 as SGHRS and CDR2 as YFSETQ. The CDR3 runs 14 amino acids, cysteine and phenylalanine included. Only the CDR3 part of the read is kept: 42 bases, read in frame from the first base. Unmatched junction bases come to 4, with V trimmed by 2 bases and J by 3 bases.